These 5 T cell receptor beta chains were sequenced from one sample in a study of vaccination effects on CD4 cells after COVID-19. Here immunoSEQ multiplex PCR was the method, and the copy in TCRdb shows in-frame clones only, minus some. Seen here are 45,000 to 50,000 clones, around 63% observed once, and the top ten hold nearly 5.5%. Their antigens are not known. CD4+ T cells were isolated after less than 13 days of culture. Sequences were derived from CD4+ T cells from PBMCs cultured without peptide, sampled before COVID-19 vaccination. These receptors came from a human donor who received a COVID-19 vaccine.

A few counts support this clone. The chain employs TRBV7-8 and TRBJ2-6; TRBD1 matches 7 bases. CDR3 length equals 17 residues. Trimming cost V 4 bases and J 1 base; bases outside gene matches: 7. CDR1 SGHVS and CDR2 FQNEAQ come from the germline V gene. Written as DNA, the CDR3 is TGTGCCAGCAGCTCCGGCCCGGGACAGTCTGGGGCCAACGTCCTGACTTTC. It translates to CASSSGPGQSGANVLTF. Using reference TRBV7-8 and TRBJ2-6 for the parts outside the CDR3, the full variable domain is GAGVSQSPRYKVAKRGQDVALRCDPISGHVSLFWYQQALGQGPEFLTYFQNEAQLDKSGLPSDRFFAERPEGSVSTLKIQRTQQEDSAVYLCASSSGPGQSGANVLTFGAGSRLTVL.

The chain couples TRBV4-2 to TRBJ2-7; D gene ambiguous. Germline V gene lookup returns CDR1 LGHNA and CDR2 YNFKEQ. V was trimmed by 3 bases and J by 1 base, leaving 10 bases between them. This CDR3 is 14 amino acids long. CDR3 DNA: TGTGCCAGCAGCCACGGAGTCGGGTCCTACGAGCAGTACTTC. Encoded protein: CASSHGVGSYEQYF.

This chain links TRBV2 with TRBJ1-5; 10 positions match TRBD1. Germline loops: CDR1 SNHLY, CDR2 FYNNEI. V lost 8 bases to trimming and J lost 1 base; unmatched junction nucleotides: 11. This CDR3 has 17 residues. The CDR3 region is CASLGQGSVASNQPQHF. In DNA form, the CDR3 reads TGTGCCAGCTTGGGACAGGGGTCGGTTGCCAGCAATCAGCCCCAGCATTTT.

In its sample, this clone was seen a few times. J is TRBJ1-5 and V is TRBV2; 7 bases agree with TRBD1. The CDR3 contains 14 residues. Germline V gene sequence: CDR1 SNHLY, CDR2 FYNNEI. The junction had 5 bases not matched to a gene; V was cut back by 6 bases and J by 3 bases. The CDR3 DNA reads as TGTGCCAGCAGCCTGACAGGGAACAATCAGCCCCAGCATTTT. Encoded protein: CASSLTGNNQPQHF.

The chain is built from TRBV11-3 and TRBJ2-3; D is ambiguous. CDR3 length equals 11 residues. Germline CDR1 reads SGHNT; CDR2 reads YENEEA. Trimming took 1 base from V and 10 from J, leaving 6 bases between them. CDR3 sequence: CASSLGDAQYF. CDR3 DNA: TGTGCCAGCAGCTTAGGTGATGCGCAGTATTTT.